The 28 T cell receptor beta chains listed next were all sequenced from one sample in a study of tumor-infiltrating lymphocytes in primary liver carcinoma. Co-extraction of both nucleic acids (RNA and DNA) used about 19-33 mg of unsorted bulk tissue. TCR beta cDNA was prepared out of about 510 ng total RNA by means of a constant-region primer. Sequencing libraries for TCR beta derived from three nested multiplex PCR rounds that used slightly modified ARM-PCR. Use of TRBV1-TRBV30 forward primers with a C-beta reverse primer characterized the first two PCR rounds, which lasted roughly 11 cycles each. One entry per CDR3 protein, called by TCRdb with MiXCR from the multiplex PCR reads. Seen here are roughly 100,000 distinct CDR3 sequences, roughly 80% observed once, and the top ten hold 15% to 20%. Sequenced input: liver tumor tissue from sampling region 3. The subset was: tumor region T3, left-lateral pole. The receptors come from a man aged 40-49 years with primary liver carcinoma and hepatitis B virus infection.

In the case of this clonotype: A read error may produce the germline difference seen at one junction end. This chain joins TRBV5-1 and TRBJ1-3; D gene ambiguous. CDR3 size: 16 residues. CDR1 and CDR2 (germline): SGHRS, YFSETQ. DNA for the CDR3: TGCGCCAGCAGCTTGGACGGGCATAACCCTGGAAACATCATATATTTT. It yields the protein CASSLDGHNPGNIIYF. Full variable domain (remainder filled in from reference TRBV5-1 and TRBJ1-3): KAGVTQTPRYLIKTRGQQVTLSCSPISGHRSVSWYQQTPGQGLQFLFEYFSETQRNKGNFPGRFSGRQFSNSRSEMNVSTLELGDSALYLCASSLDGHNPGNIIYFGEGSWLTVV.

This clonotype was seen once. The conserved final phenylalanine or tryptophan is absent from the CDR3, which likely points to a read error. This rearrangement joins TRBV6-2 or TRBV6-3 to TRBJ1-1; D is ambiguous. Trimming shortened V by 5 bases and J by 4 bases, and 14 bases separated the two germline ends. Germline CDR1 and CDR2: MNHEY and SVGEGT. The CDR3 totals 14 residues. The CDR3 bases are TGTGCCAGCAGTACAAGCAGCATGAGCACTGAAGCTTTCTAT. Its protein is CASSTSSMSTEAFY.

On this clonotype: An end of the junction does not agree with germline; a read error may underlie this. The V gene is TRBV10-3, the J gene TRBJ1-1; tentative D call: TRBD1 (5 bases). This CDR3 contains 16 residues. Germline CDR1 and CDR2: ENHRY and SYGVKD. CDR3: CAIRGRSQDLNTEALF. The CDR3 DNA reads as TGTGCCATCAGGGGGAGGTCACAGGATTTGAACACTGAAGCTTTATTT.

Concerning this clonotype: One end of the junction fails to match germline, which may point to a read error. The chain couples TRBV6-5 to TRBJ2-2; D possibly corresponds to TRBD1 (6 bases). CDR3 size: 12 residues. Germline V gene lookup returns CDR1 MNHEY and CDR2 SVGAGI. CDR3 region: CANKAGAGELFF. DNA of the CDR3: TGTGCCAACAAGGCAGGGGCCGGGGAGCTGTTTTTC.

A remark on this clonotype: In this CDR3 the conserved last residue, phenylalanine or tryptophan, is missing, so a read error is likely. The chain uses TRBV7-2 and TRBJ2-7, with D maybe TRBD2 (6 bases). Trimming removed 9 bases at V and 2 bases at J, with 23 bases between. Germline values: CDR1 SGHTA, CDR2 FQGNSA. The length of the CDR3 is 16 residues. The CDR3 is CASSPSRRAVPYEQYI. The DNA for the CDR3 is TGTGCCAGTAGCCCATCGAGGAGGGCGGTTCCCTACGAGCAGTACATC.

This sequence joins TRBV29-1 and TRBJ2-7; either TRBD1 or TRBD2 may fit D (5 bases each). From germline, CDR1 is SQVTM and CDR2 ANQGSEA. Trimming removed 6 bases at V and 10 bases at J, with 22 bases between. The CDR3 totals 13 residues. DNA of the CDR3: TGCAGCGTAACCGGGACGGGGAGAGGAGGTCAGTACTTC. It encodes CSVTGTGRGGQYF.

This clonotype has only one observation. The gene calls are TRBV11-2 and TRBJ2-6; possible D gene TRBD1, 5 bases. Germline V CDR1 and CDR2: SGHAT, FQNNGV. This CDR3 region has 14 residues. The V end lost 2 bases, the J end lost 14 bases, and 16 bases lay between the germline ends. CDR3 region: CASSLPSGAKILTF. The CDR3 bases are TGTGCCAGCAGCTTACCCTCTGGGGCCAAGATCCTGACTTTC.

As concerns this clonotype: Compared with germline, one end of the junction differs, possibly owing to a read error. This chain uses TRBV11-2 with TRBJ2-7; tentative D call: TRBD2 (5 bases). Looked up from germline, CDR1 is SGHAT and CDR2 is FQNNGV. This CDR3 is built from 12 residues. In nucleotides, the CDR3 is TGTGCCAGCAGTCCCGAGGGCTATGAGCAGTATTTC. It yields the protein CASSPEGYEQYF.

This clonotype was picked up many times. The CDR3 sequence is CAISATSGPTGELFF. Written as DNA, the CDR3 is TGTGCCATCAGCGCTACTAGCGGCCCCACCGGGGAGCTGTTTTTT. This chain links TRBV10-3 with TRBJ2-2, with 8 bases lining up with TRBD2. CDR3 length: 15 residues. Germline CDR1 reads ENHRY; CDR2 reads SYGVKD. The J segment lost 4 bases and the V segment lost 6 bases, leaving 7 bases of the junction unmatched.

In regard to this clonotype: This is likely a read error, given that the CDR3 carries no conserved phenylalanine or tryptophan at its end. CDR3 DNA sequence: TGCGCAAGCAGCTTCGGGAGCATAGATACGCAGTATTGT. Translating gives CASSFGSIDTQYC. The chain has TRBV5-1 and TRBJ2-3; tentatively, D is TRBD2 (6 bases). The CDR3 loop spans 13 amino acids. Germline V gene lookup returns CDR1 SGHRS and CDR2 YFSETQ.

The V gene is TRBV28, the J gene TRBJ1-1; possible D gene TRBD1, 5 bases. Germline CDR1 MDHEN, CDR2 SYDVKM. CDR3 length: 15 residues. CDR3: CTNSFSQEMNTEAFF. The CDR3 coding sequence is TGTACCAACAGTTTTTCACAGGAGATGAACACTGAAGCTTTCTTT.

The genes are TRBV4-2 and TRBJ2-3; TRBD2 agrees at 11 bases. V trimming: 2 bases; J trimming: 3 bases; junction bases outside the gene matches: 13. This CDR3 comprises 19 residues. The germline V gene has CDR1 LGHNA and CDR2 YNFKEQ. The CDR3 reads CASSQLVAGGTVGTDTQYF. CDR3 DNA: TGTGCCAGCAGCCAATTGGTAGCGGGAGGGACGGTTGGGACAGATACGCAGTATTTT.

In the case of this clonotype: Here the CDR3 omits its conserved ending phenylalanine or tryptophan, so a read error is the likely source. This rearrangement joins TRBV6-5 to TRBJ1-6; 9 bases map to TRBD1. CDR1 and CDR2 (germline): MNHEY, SVGAGI. The CDR3 totals 15 residues. CDR3 nucleotide sequence: TGTGCCAGCAGGAGAGACACAGGGGGCAGTTCACCTCTCCACTGT. It encodes CASRRDTGGSSPLHC.

With respect to this clonotype: The junction differs from germline at one of its ends, possibly a read error. The gene calls are TRBV7-9 and TRBJ2-3; weak D call: TRBD2 (5 bases). The CDR3 extends over 12 amino acids. Germline CDR1 and CDR2: SEHNR and FQNEAQ (reference sequence). The DNA of the CDR3 is TGTGCCAACAGCTCTTTCGGGGATACGCAGTATTTC. Its translation is CANSSFGDTQYF. The variable domain in full, completed from reference TRBV7-9 and TRBJ2-3, reads DTGVSQNPRHKITKRGQNVTFRCDPISEHNRLYWYRQTLGQGPEFLTYFQNEAQLEKSRLLSDRFSAERPKGSFSTLEIQRTEQGDSAMYLCANSSFGDTQYFGPGTRLTVL.

This clonotype appeared once. Since a much larger clone is just one base distant, this may be a read error. The chain recombines TRBV11-3 with TRBJ1-1, with D unclear. The CDR3 runs to 14 residues. CDR1 is SGHNT and CDR2 is YENEEA in the germline V gene. CDR3 region: CTNSLAGGNTEAFF. DNA for the CDR3: TGCACCAACAGCTTAGCGGGAGGGAACACTGAAGCTTTCTTT.

This clonotype was observed a few times. Because it lacks the conserved phenylalanine or tryptophan at the end, this CDR3 is likely a read error. The CDR3 loop is CASSYPQQETQYL. The CDR3 region has the DNA TGTGCCAGTAGTTACCCGCAGCAAGAGACCCAGTACCTC. The gene calls are TRBV6-2 or TRBV6-3 and TRBJ2-5; D ambiguous. Looked up from germline, CDR1 is MNHEY and CDR2 is SVGEGT. This CDR3 spans 13 amino acids.

In its sample, this clonotype was seen once. The gene calls are TRBV28 and TRBJ2-5; no clear D. Germline loops: CDR1 MDHEN, CDR2 SYDVKM. Trimming cost V 3 bases and J 3 bases, with 14 bases left between them. There are 15 residues in the CDR3. The CDR3 sequence: CASSFPSPEEETQYF. CDR3 bases: TGTGCCAGCAGTTTCCCTAGTCCAGAGGAAGAGACCCAGTACTTC.

Of note for this clonotype: The CDR3 does not close with the conserved phenylalanine or tryptophan, likely indicating a read error. The rearrangement joins TRBV6-2 or TRBV6-3 to TRBJ1-5; no definite D call. CDR1 MNHEY and CDR2 SVGEGT come from the germline V gene. This CDR3 region has 15 residues. Written as DNA, the CDR3 is TGTGCCAGCACCCTCACGCGGGGTTACAATCAGCCTCAGCATTTG. It is translated as CASTLTRGYNQPQHL.

This clonotype is categorized as medium-sized. The chain combines TRBV6-2 or TRBV6-3 with TRBJ2-7; D not resolved. The CDR3 is made up of 12 amino acids. V lost 0 bases to trimming and J lost 3 bases, with 3 bases between them. CDR1 is MNHEY and CDR2 is SVGEGT in the germline V gene. The CDR3, as DNA: TGTGCCAGCAGTTACTCGATCTACGAGCAGTACTTC. Translation gives CASSYSIYEQYF.

Regarding this clonotype: The junction departs from the called germline gene at one end, perhaps through a read error. This CDR3 is CTSDPGLAGTDTQFF. The CDR3 coding sequence is TGTACCAGCGACCCAGGACTAGCGGGAACAGATACGCAGTTTTTT. J is TRBJ2-3 and V is TRBV6-5, with 12 bases aligning to TRBD2. Germline-derived CDR1 and CDR2 are MNHEY and SVGAGI. CDR3 length equals 15 residues.

As regards this clonotype: A junction boundary mismatches the germline segment, possibly from a read error. This chain joins TRBV29-1 and TRBJ2-2; perhaps TRBD1 as D (6 bases). The CDR3 sequence is 14 residues long. Germline lookup yields CDR1 SQVTM and CDR2 ANQGSEA. CDR3 in DNA: TGCAGCGGTGCGACAGGCAGTGGTACCGGGGAGCTGCTTTTT. This gives the protein CSGATGSGTGELLF.

Turning to this clonotype: A junction end diverges from the germline sequence, so it may reflect a read error. The chain combines TRBV11-2 with TRBJ2-6, with D possibly being TRBD1 (6 bases). Looked up from germline, CDR1 is SGHAT and CDR2 is FQNNGV. This CDR3 spans 15 amino acids. The CDR3 reads CATRRPRSGGNVLSF. The CDR3 region has the DNA TGTGCCACCCGGCGGCCGCGCTCTGGGGGCAACGTCCTGTCTTTC.

About this clonotype itself: A much larger clone differs by one base, so this may be a read error. The rearrangement joins TRBV28 to TRBJ2-3; D not certain. The germline V gene encodes CDR1 MDHEN and CDR2 SYDVKM. The length of the CDR3 is 14 residues. V dropped 7 bases and J dropped 6 bases, with 17 bases sitting between them. The CDR3 coding sequence is TGTGCCAGCAACATCCCCAGCAGGCCGGATACGCAGTATTTT. Its translation is CASNIPSRPDTQYF. Full variable domain (missing parts from reference TRBV28 and TRBJ2-3): DVKVTQSSRYLVKRTGEKVFLECVQDMDHENMFWYRQDPGLGLRLIYFSYDVKMKEKGDIPEGYSVSREKKERFSLILESASTNQTSMYLCASNIPSRPDTQYFGPGTRLTVL.

The CDR3 here is CASSLIGGADTQYF. The CDR3 bases are TGTGCCAGCAGCTTAATCGGGGGGGCGGATACGCAGTATTTT. The chain has TRBV7-2 and TRBJ2-3, with TRBD2 identical over 8 bases. CDR3 length equals 14 residues. CDR1 is SGHTA and CDR2 is FQGNSA in the germline V gene. With 2 bases clipped from V and 6 bases from J, the junction kept 4 bases outside the gene matches.

The chain joins TRBV4-2 to TRBJ2-5; 12 nucleotides line up with TRBD2. The CDR3 is 18 residues long. Trimming took 5 bases from V and 4 from J; bases not matched to a gene: 14. Germline V lookup: CDR1 LGHNA, CDR2 YNFKEQ. The CDR3, as DNA: TGTGCCAGCAGCGAATATCTAGCGGGAGGGCGAATTATAGAGACCCAGTACTTC. It is translated as CASSEYLAGGRIIETQYF.

The J gene is TRBJ2-4, the V gene TRBV7-8; a possible D gene is TRBD2 (5 bases). Trimming left V 10 bases short and J 6 bases short, with 22 bases between. The length of the CDR3 is 15 residues. Germline CDR1 reads SGHVS; CDR2 reads FQNEAQ. Here the CDR3 reads CAILDSKGGRNIQYF. CDR3 in DNA: TGTGCCATTTTGGATTCGAAAGGAGGCAGAAACATTCAGTACTTC.

Note on this clonotype: The junction departs from germline at one end; a sequencing error may be responsible. V is TRBV5-6 and J is TRBJ2-2; tentatively, D is TRBD2 (6 bases). This CDR3 has 15 residues. Looked up from germline, CDR1 is SGHDT and CDR2 is YYEEEE. The DNA for the CDR3 is TGTGCCAGCAGCTTGGGACTAGAGGGCACCGGGGAGCTGTTATTT. This encodes CASSLGLEGTGELLF.

A note on this clonotype: No conserved phenylalanine or tryptophan is present at the end of the CDR3, so a read error is the likely explanation. The chain joins TRBV6-5 to TRBJ1-2; no reliable D call. There are 13 residues in the CDR3. Germline V gives CDR1 MNHEY, CDR2 SVGAGI. CDR3 loop: CASRVGVNYSYTL. CDR3 sequence (DNA): TGTGCTAGTAGGGTCGGGGTCAACTATAGCTACACCCTC.